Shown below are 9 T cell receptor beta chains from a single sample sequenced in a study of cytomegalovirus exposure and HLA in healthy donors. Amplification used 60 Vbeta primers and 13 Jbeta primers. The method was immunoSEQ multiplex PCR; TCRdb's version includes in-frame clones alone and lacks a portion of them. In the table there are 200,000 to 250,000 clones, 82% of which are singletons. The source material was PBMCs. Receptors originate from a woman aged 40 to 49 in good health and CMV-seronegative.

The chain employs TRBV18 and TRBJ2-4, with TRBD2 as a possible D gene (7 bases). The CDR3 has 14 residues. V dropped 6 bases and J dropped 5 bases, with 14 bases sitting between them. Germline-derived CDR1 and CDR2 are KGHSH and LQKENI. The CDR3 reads CASSPSGGQNIQYF. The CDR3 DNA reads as TGTGCCAGCTCCCCCTCGGGGGGCCAAAACATTCAGTACTTC.

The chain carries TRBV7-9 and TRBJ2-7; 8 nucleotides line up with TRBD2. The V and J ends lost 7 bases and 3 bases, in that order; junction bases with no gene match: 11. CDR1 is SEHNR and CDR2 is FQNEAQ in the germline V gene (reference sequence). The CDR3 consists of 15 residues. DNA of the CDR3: TGTGCCAGCACATCCGGAGGGACTAGTGGCTACGAGCAGTACTTC. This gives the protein CASTSGGTSGYEQYF.

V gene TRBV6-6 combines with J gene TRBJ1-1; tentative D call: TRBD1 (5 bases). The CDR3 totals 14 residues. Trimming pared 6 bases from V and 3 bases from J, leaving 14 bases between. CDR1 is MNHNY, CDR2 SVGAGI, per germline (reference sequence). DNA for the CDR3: TGTGCCAGCAGCCTTCTCAGGGCGGACACTGAAGCTTTCTTT. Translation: CASSLLRADTEAFF.

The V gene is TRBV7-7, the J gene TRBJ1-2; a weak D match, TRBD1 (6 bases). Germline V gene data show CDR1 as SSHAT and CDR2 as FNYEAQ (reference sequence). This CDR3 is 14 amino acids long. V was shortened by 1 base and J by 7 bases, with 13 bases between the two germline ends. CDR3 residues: CASSLVRGRSGYTF. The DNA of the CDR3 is TGTGCCAGCAGCTTAGTCAGGGGTAGGAGTGGCTACACCTTC.

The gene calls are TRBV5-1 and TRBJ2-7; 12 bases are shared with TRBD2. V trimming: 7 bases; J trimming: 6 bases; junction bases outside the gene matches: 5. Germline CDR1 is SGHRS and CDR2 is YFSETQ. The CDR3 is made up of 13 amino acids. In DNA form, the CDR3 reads TGCGCCAGCCAACTAGCGGGAGGAGGCGAGCAGTACTTC. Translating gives CASQLAGGGEQYF.

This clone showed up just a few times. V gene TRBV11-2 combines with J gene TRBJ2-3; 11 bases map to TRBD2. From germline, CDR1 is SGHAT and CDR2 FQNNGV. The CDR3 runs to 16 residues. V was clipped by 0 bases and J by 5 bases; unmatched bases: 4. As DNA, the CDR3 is TGTGCCAGCAGCTTAGATCTAGCGGGAGGTCGAGATACGCAGTATTTT. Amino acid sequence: CASSLDLAGGRDTQYF.

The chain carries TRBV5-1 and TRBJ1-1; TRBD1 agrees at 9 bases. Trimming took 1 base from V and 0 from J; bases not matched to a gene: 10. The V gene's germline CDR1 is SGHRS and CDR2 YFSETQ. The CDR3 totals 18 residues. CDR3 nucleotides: TGCGCCAGCAGCTTGACTCTATCGGGACAGGGAGTGAACACTGAAGCTTTCTTT. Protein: CASSLTLSGQGVNTEAFF. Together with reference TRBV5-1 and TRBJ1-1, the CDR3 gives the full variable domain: KAGVTQTPRYLIKTRGQQVTLSCSPISGHRSVSWYQQTPGQGLQFLFEYFSETQRNKGNFPGRFSGRQFSNSRSEMNVSTLELGDSALYLCASSLTLSGQGVNTEAFFGQGTRLTVV.

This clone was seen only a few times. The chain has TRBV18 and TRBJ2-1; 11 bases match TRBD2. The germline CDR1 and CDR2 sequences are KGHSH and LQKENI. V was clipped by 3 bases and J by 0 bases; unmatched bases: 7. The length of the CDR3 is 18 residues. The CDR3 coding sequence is TGTGCCAGCTCACCTTCGGGACTAGCGGCCTCCTCCTACAATGAGCAGTTCTTC. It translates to CASSPSGLAASSYNEQFF.

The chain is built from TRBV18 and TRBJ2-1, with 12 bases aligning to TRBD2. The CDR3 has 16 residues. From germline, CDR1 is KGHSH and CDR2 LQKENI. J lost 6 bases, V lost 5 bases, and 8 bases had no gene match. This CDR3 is CASSELAGGPGNEQFF. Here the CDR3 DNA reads TGTGCCAGCTCAGAGCTAGCGGGAGGGCCGGGCAATGAGCAGTTCTTC.